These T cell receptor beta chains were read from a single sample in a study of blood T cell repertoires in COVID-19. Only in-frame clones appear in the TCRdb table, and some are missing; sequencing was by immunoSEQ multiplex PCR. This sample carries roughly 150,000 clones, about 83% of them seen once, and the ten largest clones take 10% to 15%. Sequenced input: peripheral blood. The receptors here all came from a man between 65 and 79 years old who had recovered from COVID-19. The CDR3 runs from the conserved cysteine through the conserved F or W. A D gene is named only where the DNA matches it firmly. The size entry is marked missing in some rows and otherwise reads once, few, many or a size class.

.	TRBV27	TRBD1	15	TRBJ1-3	CASSFTGGSGNTIYF	TGTGCCAGCAGTTTTACAGGGGGTTCTGGAAACACCATATATTTT
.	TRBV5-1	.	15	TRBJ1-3	CASSNQGSSGNTIYF	TGCGCCAGCAGCAATCAGGGTTCCTCTGGAAACACCATATATTTT
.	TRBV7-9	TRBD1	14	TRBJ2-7	CASSSWTGVYEQYF	TGTGCCAGCAGCAGCTGGACAGGCGTTTACGAGCAGTACTTC
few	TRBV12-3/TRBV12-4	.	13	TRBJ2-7	CASSYRETYEQYF	TGTGCCAGCAGTTACCGGGAAACCTACGAGCAGTACTTC
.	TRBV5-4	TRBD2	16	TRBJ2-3	CASSSYRLASTDTQYF	TGTGCCAGCAGCTCCTACCGACTAGCGAGCACAGATACGCAGTATTTT
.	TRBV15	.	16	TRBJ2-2	CATSRDRTAKTGELFF	TGTGCCACCAGCAGAGACAGGACAGCCAAAACCGGGGAGCTGTTTTTT
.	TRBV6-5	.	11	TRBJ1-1	CASGARPEAFF	TGTGCCAGCGGGGCGCGTCCTGAAGCTTTCTTT
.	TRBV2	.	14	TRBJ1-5	CASSGGSSNQPQHF	TGTGCCAGCAGTGGCGGGTCTAGCAATCAGCCCCAGCATTTT
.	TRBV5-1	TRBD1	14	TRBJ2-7	CASSSGQGAYEQYF	TGCGCCAGCAGCTCAGGACAGGGGGCCTACGAGCAGTACTTC
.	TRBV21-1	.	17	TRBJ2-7	CASSKEETSGNAYEQYF	TGTGCCAGCAGCAAAGAGGAGACTAGCGGGAATGCCTACGAGCAGTACTTC
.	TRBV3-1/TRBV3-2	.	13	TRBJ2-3	CASSPLSTDTQYF	TGTGCCAGCAGCCCCCTAAGCACAGATACGCAGTATTTT
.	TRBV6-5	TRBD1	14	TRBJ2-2	CASSLGQVTGELFF	TGTGCCAGCAGTCTGGGACAGGTCACCGGGGAGCTGTTTTTT
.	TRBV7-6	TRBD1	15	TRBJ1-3	CASSPPNPRQGTIYF	TGTGCCAGCAGCCCCCCCAACCCCCGACAGGGCACCATATATTTT
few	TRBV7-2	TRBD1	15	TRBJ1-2	CASSLARDSNYGYTF	TGTGCCAGCAGCTTAGCGCGGGACAGTAACTATGGCTACACCTTC
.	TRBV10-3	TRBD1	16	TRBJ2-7	CAISSLGQEGTNEQYF	TGTGCCATCAGTTCCCTCGGACAGGAAGGAACGAACGAGCAGTACTTC
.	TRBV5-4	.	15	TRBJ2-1	CASSPRGGTDNEQFF	TGTGCCAGCAGCCCCAGAGGGGGTACCGACAATGAGCAGTTCTTC
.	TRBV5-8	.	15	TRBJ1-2	CASTPMTATTYGYTF	TGTGCCAGCACCCCCATGACAGCTACTACCTATGGCTACACCTTC
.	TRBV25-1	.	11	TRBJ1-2	CASSRADGYTF	TGTGCCAGCAGCCGTGCAGATGGCTACACCTTC
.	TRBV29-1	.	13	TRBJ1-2	CSVEDGENYGYTF	TGCAGCGTTGAAGATGGGGAGAACTATGGCTACACCTTC